This TCR beta chain was captured in a study of blood T cell repertoires in COVID-19. Turning to the study itself: Sources were T cells, B-cell-depleted T cells, or PBMCs; the material itself was cDNA or gDNA.

The CDR3 extends over 12 amino acids. Trimming cost V 4 bases and J 3 bases, with 6 bases left between them. Germline CDR1 reads MDHEN; CDR2 reads SYDVKM. This clone was counted a single time. Original analysis: Estimation of nucleated cell counts was performed using reference gene primer amplification. Libraries were prepared by immunoSEQ multiplex PCR; TCRdb keeps only in-frame clonotypes and omits some of them. From that table come the V and J calls and clone size; the DNA was used to work out D and trimming. The table records some 86,000 clones, 85% to 90% of them present only once. This sequence was found in a woman in her 70s with acute or convalescent COVID-19. What was sequenced was peripheral blood. This chain links TRBV28 with TRBJ1-2; D remains unclear. CDR3 sequence (DNA): TGTGCCAGCAGTTCATCCCACTATGGCTACACCTTC. This encodes CASSSSHYGYTF.